These T cell receptor beta chains were read from a single sample in a study of blood T cell repertoires in COVID-19. Some clones are missing from TCRdb's copy, which holds only in-frame ones; the method was immunoSEQ multiplex PCR. The repertoire holds just over 60,000 clones, with around 85% as singletons. Sequenced sample: peripheral blood. These receptor sequences come from a woman at least 80 years old with active or convalescent COVID-19. Each CDR3 is given with its conserved first and last residue. The D gene is left open where the match is weak. Clone size appears in some rows only: once, few, many, or a class for an expanded clone.

v_gene,len,j_gene,d_gene,abundance,CDR3aa,CDR3nt
TRBV5-4,14,TRBJ1-1,TRBD1,-,CASVKGTGNTEAFF,TGTGCCAGCGTCAAGGGGACAGGGAACACTGAAGCTTTCTTT
TRBV20-1,11,TRBJ1-5,-,-,CSASWGVPQHF,TGCAGTGCTAGTTGGGGAGTGCCCCAGCATTTT
TRBV10-3,15,TRBJ1-2,TRBD1,-,CAITQKGTGNYGYTF,TGTGCCATCACTCAGAAAGGGACAGGGAACTATGGCTACACCTTC
TRBV7-6,13,TRBJ2-1,-,-,CASSYRPGNEQFF,TGTGCCAGCAGTTACCGTCCGGGGAATGAGCAGTTCTTC
TRBV3-1/TRBV3-2,14,TRBJ1-1,-,-,CASNSRAMNTEAFF,TGTGCCAGCAATAGCAGGGCCATGAACACTGAAGCTTTCTTT
TRBV5-1,13,TRBJ1-1,TRBD1,-,CASSFDRGTEAFF,TGCGCCAGCAGCTTTGACAGGGGTACTGAAGCTTTCTTT
TRBV7-9,15,TRBJ1-5,-,-,CASSQAGTSNQPQHF,TGTGCCAGCAGCCAAGCCGGGACAAGCAATCAGCCCCAGCATTTT
TRBV7-9,12,TRBJ1-2,-,-,CASSRDSYGYTF,TGTGCCAGCAGCCGTGACAGTTATGGCTACACCTTC
TRBV18,13,TRBJ2-3,TRBD1,-,CASLDRRTDTQYF,TGTGCCAGCCTGGACAGGAGAACAGATACGCAGTATTTT
TRBV18,17,TRBJ2-3,TRBD1,-,CASSPPAQGPSTDTQYF,TGTGCCAGCTCACCACCAGCACAGGGGCCAAGCACAGATACGCAGTATTTT
TRBV4-1,17,TRBJ1-4,-,few,CASSQDPDRSSNEKLFF,TGCGCCAGCAGCCAAGATCCCGACAGGAGTAGTAATGAAAAACTGTTTTTT
TRBV3-1/TRBV3-2,14,TRBJ1-3,-,-,CASSHARDPGVIYF,TGTGCCAGCAGCCACGCCAGGGACCCGGGGGTCATATATTTT
TRBV7-3,16,TRBJ2-1,TRBD2,-,CASSLTLAGGIAEQFF,TGTGCCAGCAGCTTAACTCTCGCGGGGGGGATAGCTGAGCAGTTCTTC
TRBV29-1,11,TRBJ2-1,-,-,CSVESGGEQFF,TGCAGCGTTGAGAGCGGAGGTGAGCAGTTCTTC
TRBV16,16,TRBJ1-2,-,-,CASSQLAQGNNYGYTF,TGTGCCAGCAGCCAATTGGCTCAGGGGAATAACTATGGCTACACCTTC
TRBV2,14,TRBJ1-3,-,once,CASSDGNSGNTIYF,TGTGCCAGCAGTGACGGGAACTCTGGAAACACCATATATTTT
TRBV5-5,15,TRBJ2-7,-,few,CASSLGGGDSYEQYF,TGTGCCAGCAGCTTGGGGGGAGGAGACTCCTACGAGCAGTACTTC
TRBV2,13,TRBJ2-5,TRBD1,-,CASRGTGGETQYF,TGTGCCAGCAGAGGGACAGGGGGAGAGACCCAGTACTTC
TRBV29-1,14,TRBJ1-2,TRBD1,-,CSATRDRATTGYTF,TGCAGCGCGACCCGGGACAGGGCCACGACTGGCTACACCTTC
TRBV5-4,13,TRBJ1-2,-,-,CASSLYWSDGYTF,TGTGCCAGCAGTTTATACTGGTCTGATGGCTACACCTTC
TRBV4-2,17,TRBJ1-3,TRBD1,-,CASSQSTGLFTGNTIYF,TGTGCCAGCAGCCAGTCGACAGGGCTTTTTACTGGAAACACCATATATTTT
TRBV12-3/TRBV12-4,13,TRBJ1-2,-,-,CASSPGRLGGYTF,TGTGCCAGCAGCCCCGGGAGGCTCGGGGGCTACACCTTC
TRBV6-6,15,TRBJ2-3,TRBD2,few,CASIMAGVRTDTQYF,TGTGCCAGCATCATGGCGGGGGTCCGCACAGATACGCAGTATTTT
TRBV4-1,15,TRBJ2-5,TRBD2,-,CASSPSPGGHETQYF,TGCGCCAGCAGCCCCTCCCCGGGGGGGCATGAGACCCAGTACTTC
TRBV7-2,16,TRBJ2-3,TRBD2,-,CASSSQAAGNTDTQYF,TGTGCCAGCAGCTCCCAGGCAGCGGGGAACACAGATACGCAGTATTTT
TRBV5-1,16,TRBJ2-1,-,-,CASSLDGHPTGNEQFF,TGCGCCAGCAGCTTGGATGGACACCCGACCGGCAATGAGCAGTTCTTC
TRBV6-6,15,TRBJ1-5,-,-,CASSYSGLGREVPHF,TGTGCCAGCAGTTACTCGGGGTTGGGCAGGGAGGTCCCGCATTTT
TRBV19,15,TRBJ1-2,TRBD1,-,CASSPTGDRGLGYTF,TGTGCCAGTAGTCCTACGGGGGACAGGGGGCTTGGCTACACCTTC
TRBV5-4,15,TRBJ1-6,TRBD1,many,CASSRGQAYNSPLHF,TGTGCCAGCAGCCGCGGACAGGCCTATAATTCACCCCTCCACTTT
TRBV3-1/TRBV3-2,14,TRBJ2-7,TRBD1,-,CASSLQGASVEQYF,TGTGCCAGCAGCCTGCAGGGGGCGTCGGTCGAGCAGTACTTC
TRBV5-1,16,TRBJ2-3,TRBD1,once,CASSPVGTGVTDTQYF,TGCGCCAGCAGCCCAGTTGGGACAGGGGTCACAGATACGCAGTATTTT
TRBV4-1,13,TRBJ1-2,-,-,CASSQYGILGYTF,TGCGCCAGCAGCCAATACGGGATATTGGGCTACACCTTC
TRBV10-1,14,TRBJ1-2,TRBD1,-,CASQAGQGDYGYTF,TGCGCCAGCCAAGCGGGACAGGGGGACTATGGCTACACCTTC
TRBV6-5,14,TRBJ1-4,-,-,CASSMGSSNEKLFF,TGTGCCAGCAGCATGGGCAGCTCGAATGAAAAACTGTTTTTT
TRBV2,12,TRBJ1-1,-,-,CASIRVRTEAFF,TGTGCCAGCATCAGGGTCCGCACTGAAGCTTTCTTT
TRBV7-2,13,TRBJ1-6,-,-,CASSPGRQGTLHF,TGTGCCAGCAGCCCAGGGCGGCAGGGAACCCTCCACTTT
TRBV25-1,15,TRBJ1-5,TRBD1,-,CASSGGRGNYQPQHF,TGTGCCAGCAGTGGAGGCAGGGGGAACTATCAGCCCCAGCATTTT
TRBV6-2/TRBV6-3,12,TRBJ1-1,TRBD1,-,CASSQQGTEAFF,TGTGCCAGCAGTCAACAGGGGACTGAAGCTTTCTTT
TRBV7-9,13,TRBJ2-7,-,-,CASSLAQGYEQYF,TGTGCCAGCAGCTTAGCCCAGGGCTACGAGCAGTACTTC
TRBV15,14,TRBJ1-4,-,-,CATSRGQMNEKLFF,TGTGCCACCAGCAGAGGGCAGATGAATGAAAAACTGTTTTTT
TRBV10-3,12,TRBJ1-5,TRBD1,-,CAIGTDTQPQHF,TGTGCCATCGGGACAGATACTCAACCCCAGCATTTT
TRBV24-1,15,TRBJ2-5,TRBD2,-,CATSEGTSGSETQYF,TGTGCCACCAGTGAGGGGACTAGCGGTTCTGAGACCCAGTACTTC
TRBV20-1,14,TRBJ2-7,-,-,CSASLSGFSYEQYF,TGCAGTGCTAGTCTTAGCGGCTTCTCCTACGAGCAGTACTTC
TRBV24-1,14,TRBJ1-5,-,-,CATSDSRVRQPQHF,TGTGCCACCAGTGATTCCAGGGTGAGGCAGCCCCAGCATTTT
TRBV6-5,14,TRBJ1-1,-,-,CASSNGGLNTEAFF,TGTGCCAGCAGCAACGGGGGACTGAACACTGAAGCTTTCTTT
TRBV18,13,TRBJ1-5,-,-,CATSSSRNQPQHF,TGTGCCACCTCCAGTTCACGCAATCAGCCCCAGCATTTT
TRBV5-4,15,TRBJ1-4,-,-,CASSLGGAEGEKLFF,TGTGCCAGCAGCTTGGGGGGAGCCGAGGGCGAAAAACTGTTTTTT
TRBV11-2,15,TRBJ2-1,-,-,CASSQLRASYNEQFF,TGTGCCAGCAGCCAGCTGAGGGCCAGCTACAATGAGCAGTTCTTC
TRBV3-1/TRBV3-2,16,TRBJ2-7,TRBD2,few,CASSQQLTSGPYEQYF,TGTGCCAGCAGCCAACAACTGACTAGCGGGCCCTACGAGCAGTACTTC
TRBV7-2,13,TRBJ1-5,-,-,CASRDYSNQPQHF,TGTGCCAGCAGGGACTATAGCAATCAGCCCCAGCATTTT
TRBV30,13,TRBJ1-2,-,-,CAWKGYTNYGYTF,TGTGCCTGGAAGGGGTACACCAACTATGGCTACACCTTC
TRBV25-1,13,TRBJ2-1,-,-,CASSDVGPNEQFF,TGTGCCAGCAGTGATGTCGGTCCAAATGAGCAGTTCTTC
TRBV29-1,16,TRBJ2-7,TRBD1,-,CSVEDWTGQGSYEQYF,TGCAGCGTTGAAGATTGGACTGGACAGGGATCTTACGAGCAGTACTTC
TRBV19,14,TRBJ1-1,TRBD1,-,CASSIGRTGLKAFF,TGTGCCAGTAGTATAGGTAGGACAGGCCTTAAAGCTTTCTTT